This record looks at one T cell receptor (beta chain) sequence and its context. Some clones are missing from TCRdb's copy, which holds only in-frame ones; the method was immunoSEQ multiplex PCR. The top ten hold 20% to 25% of the sample, which has some 37,000 clones, 80% to 90% seen once. The data originate from a study of OX40 agonist ivuxolimab in advanced cancers. The CDR3 loop spans 15 amino acids. Germline CDR1 and CDR2: LNHDA and SQIVND (reference sequence). This sequence originates from an adult with an advanced solid tumor such as melanoma, head and neck, liver or kidney cancer. V gene TRBV19 combines with J gene TRBJ2-5; TRBD2 aligns across 13 bases. The assigned J gene may be wrong: the sequence end matches TRBJ2-7 better. Source: CD4+ or CD8+ T cells sorted from blood, taken in a trial of the OX40 agonist ivuxolimab. The CDR3 DNA reads as TGTGCCAGTAGTTCTCGGACTAGCGGGAGTTACGAGCAGTACTTC. Translation gives CASSSRTSGSYEQYF.